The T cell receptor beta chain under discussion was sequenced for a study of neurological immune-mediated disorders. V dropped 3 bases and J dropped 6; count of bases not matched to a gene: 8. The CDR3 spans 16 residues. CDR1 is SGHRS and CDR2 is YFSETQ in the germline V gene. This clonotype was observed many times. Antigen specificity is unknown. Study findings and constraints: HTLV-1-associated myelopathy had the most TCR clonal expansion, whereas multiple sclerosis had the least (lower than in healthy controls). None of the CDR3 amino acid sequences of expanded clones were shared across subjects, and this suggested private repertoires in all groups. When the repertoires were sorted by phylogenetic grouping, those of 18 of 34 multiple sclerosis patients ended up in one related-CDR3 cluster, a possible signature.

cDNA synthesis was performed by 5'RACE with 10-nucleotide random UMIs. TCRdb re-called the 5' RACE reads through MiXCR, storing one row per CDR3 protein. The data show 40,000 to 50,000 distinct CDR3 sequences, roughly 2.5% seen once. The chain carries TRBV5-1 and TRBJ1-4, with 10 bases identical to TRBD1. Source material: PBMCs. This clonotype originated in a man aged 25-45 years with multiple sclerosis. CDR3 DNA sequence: TGCGCCAGCAGCTCAGCTATGGGACAGGGGTATGAAAAACTGTTTTTT. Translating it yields CASSSAMGQGYEKLFF.